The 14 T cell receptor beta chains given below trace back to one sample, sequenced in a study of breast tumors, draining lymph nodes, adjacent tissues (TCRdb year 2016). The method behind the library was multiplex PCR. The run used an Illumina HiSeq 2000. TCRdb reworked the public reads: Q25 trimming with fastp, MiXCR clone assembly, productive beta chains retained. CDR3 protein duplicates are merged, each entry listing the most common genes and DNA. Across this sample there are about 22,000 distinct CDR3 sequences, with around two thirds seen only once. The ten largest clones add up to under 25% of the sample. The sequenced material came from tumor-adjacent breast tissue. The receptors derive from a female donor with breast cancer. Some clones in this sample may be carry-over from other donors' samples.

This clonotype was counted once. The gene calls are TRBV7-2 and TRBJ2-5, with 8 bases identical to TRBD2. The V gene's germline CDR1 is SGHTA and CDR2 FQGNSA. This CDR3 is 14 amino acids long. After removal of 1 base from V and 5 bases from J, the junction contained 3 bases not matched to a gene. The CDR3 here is CASSLGLARETQYF. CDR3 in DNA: TGTGCCAGCAGCTTAGGACTAGCGAGGGAGACCCAGTACTTC. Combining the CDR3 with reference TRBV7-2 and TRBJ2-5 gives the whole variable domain GAGVSQSPSNKVTEKGKDVELRCDPISGHTALYWYRQSLGQGLEFLIYFQGNSAPDKSGLPSDRFSAERTGGSVSTLTIQRTQQEDSAVYLCASSLGLARETQYFGPGTRLLVL.

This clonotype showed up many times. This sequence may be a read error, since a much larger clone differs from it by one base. In DNA form, the CDR3 reads TGTGCCAGCAGCCCTACGTCGCGGGAGGGCCGTAATGAGCGGTTCTTC. Translated, it gives CASSPTSREGRNERFF. The chain recombines TRBV5-8 with TRBJ2-1; TRBD2 matches 9 bases. Germline CDR1 and CDR2: SGHTS and YDEGEE. This CDR3 has 16 residues.

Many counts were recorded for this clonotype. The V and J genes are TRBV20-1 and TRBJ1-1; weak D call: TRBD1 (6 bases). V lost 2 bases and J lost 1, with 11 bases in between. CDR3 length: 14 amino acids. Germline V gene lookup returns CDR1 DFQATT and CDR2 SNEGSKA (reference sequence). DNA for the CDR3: TGCAGTGCTAGATCTTGGACAGCGAACACTGAAGCTTTCTTT. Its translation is CSARSWTANTEAFF.

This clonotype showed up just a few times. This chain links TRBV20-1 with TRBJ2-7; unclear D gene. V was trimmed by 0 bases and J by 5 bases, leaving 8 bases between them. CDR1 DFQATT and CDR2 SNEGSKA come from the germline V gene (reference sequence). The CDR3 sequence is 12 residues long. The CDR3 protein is CSARDMIDEQYF. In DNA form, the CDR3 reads TGCAGTGCTAGAGATATGATAGACGAGCAGTACTTC.

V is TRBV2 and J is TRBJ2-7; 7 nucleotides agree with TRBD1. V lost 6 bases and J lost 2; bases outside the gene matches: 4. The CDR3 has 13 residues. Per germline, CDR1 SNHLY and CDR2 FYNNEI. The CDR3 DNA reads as TGTGCCAGCAGGATCACAGGGGCCTACGAGCAGTACTTC. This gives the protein CASRITGAYEQYF.

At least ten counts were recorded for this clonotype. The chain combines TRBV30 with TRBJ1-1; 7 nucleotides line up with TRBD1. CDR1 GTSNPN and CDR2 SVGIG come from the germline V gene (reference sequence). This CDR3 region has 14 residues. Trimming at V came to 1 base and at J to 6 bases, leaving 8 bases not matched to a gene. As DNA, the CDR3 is TGTGCCTGGAGTGACCGGAACAGGGGTGCTGAAGCTTTCTTT. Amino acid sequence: CAWSDRNRGAEAFF.

The CDR3 nucleotides read TGCAGTGCCCAACTAGCGCCCTTACCCTACGAGCAGTACTTC. Its translation is CSAQLAPLPYEQYF. The rearrangement uses TRBV20-1 and TRBJ2-7; TRBD2 agrees at 7 bases. The CDR3 is 14 residues long. Germline CDR1 DFQATT, CDR2 SNEGSKA (reference sequence). V lost 6 bases, J lost 2 bases, and 10 bases stayed unmatched.

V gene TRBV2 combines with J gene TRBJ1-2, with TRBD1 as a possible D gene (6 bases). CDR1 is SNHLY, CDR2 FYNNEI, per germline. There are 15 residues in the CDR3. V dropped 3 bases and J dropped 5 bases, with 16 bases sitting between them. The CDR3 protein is CASSDVSRGSYGYTF. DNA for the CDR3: TGTGCCAGCAGTGATGTGTCCAGGGGAAGTTATGGCTACACCTTC.

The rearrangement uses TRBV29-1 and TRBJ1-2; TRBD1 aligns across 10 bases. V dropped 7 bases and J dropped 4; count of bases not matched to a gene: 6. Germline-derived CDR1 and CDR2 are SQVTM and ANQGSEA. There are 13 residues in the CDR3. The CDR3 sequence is CSGGTGESYGYTF. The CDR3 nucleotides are TGCAGCGGGGGGACAGGGGAGAGCTATGGCTACACCTTC. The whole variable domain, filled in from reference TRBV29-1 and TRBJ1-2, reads SAVISQKPSRDICQRGTSLTIQCQVDSQVTMMFWYRQQPGQSLTLIATANQGSEATYESGFVIDKFPISRPNLTFSTLTVSNMSPEDSSIYLCSGGTGESYGYTFGSGTRLTVV.

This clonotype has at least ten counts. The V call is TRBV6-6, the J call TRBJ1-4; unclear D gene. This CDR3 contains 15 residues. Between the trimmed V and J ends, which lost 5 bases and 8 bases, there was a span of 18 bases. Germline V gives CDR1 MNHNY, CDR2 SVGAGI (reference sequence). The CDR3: CASSHPGTDEEKLFF. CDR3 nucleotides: TGTGCCAGCAGTCACCCAGGAACGGATGAGGAAAAACTGTTTTTT.

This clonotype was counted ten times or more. The CDR3: CASSPGLTGANVLTF. For the CDR3, the DNA is TGTGCCAGCAGTCCGGGTCTTACTGGGGCCAACGTCCTGACTTTC. The chain is built from TRBV2 and TRBJ2-6; D gene unclear. V was clipped by 5 bases and J by 2 bases, with 10 bases between them. CDR1 is SNHLY, CDR2 FYNNEI, per germline. This CDR3 comprises 15 residues. The variable domain in full, with the rest retrieved from reference TRBV2 and TRBJ2-6, is EPEVTQTPSHQVTQMGQEVILRCVPISNHLYFYWYRQILGQKVEFLVSFYNNEISEKSEIFDDQFSVERPDGSNFTLKIRSTKLEDSAMYFCASSPGLTGANVLTFGAGSRLTVL.

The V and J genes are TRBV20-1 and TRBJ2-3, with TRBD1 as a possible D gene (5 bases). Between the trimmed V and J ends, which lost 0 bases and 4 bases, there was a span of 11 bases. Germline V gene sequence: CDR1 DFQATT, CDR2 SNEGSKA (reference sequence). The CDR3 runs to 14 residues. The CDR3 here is CSARDGRGADTQYF. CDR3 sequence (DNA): TGCAGTGCTAGAGATGGTAGGGGCGCAGATACGCAGTATTTT.

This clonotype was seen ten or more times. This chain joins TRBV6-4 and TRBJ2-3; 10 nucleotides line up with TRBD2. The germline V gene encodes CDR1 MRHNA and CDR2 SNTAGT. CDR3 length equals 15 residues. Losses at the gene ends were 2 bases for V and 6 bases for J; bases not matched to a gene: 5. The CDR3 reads CASSDSGRAPDTQYF. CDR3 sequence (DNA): TGTGCCAGCAGTGACAGCGGGAGGGCCCCCGATACGCAGTATTTT.

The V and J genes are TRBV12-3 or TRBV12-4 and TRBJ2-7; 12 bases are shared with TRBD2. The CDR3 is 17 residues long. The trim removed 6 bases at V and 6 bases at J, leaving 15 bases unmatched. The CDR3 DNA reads TGTGCCAGCAGCCCCGGGGCTAGCGGGAGGGCCCTCCGCGAGCAGTACTTC. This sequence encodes CASSPGASGRALREQYF.